This T cell receptor beta chain stems from a study of CD8 T cells in ankylosing spondylitis. This clonotype has just a few counts. Antigen specificity is unknown. Making the TCR beta libraries involved quantitative 5'-RACE with molecular barcodes. TCRdb redid the calling of the 5' RACE reads with MiXCR, one entry per CDR3 protein. The sample contains 80,000 to 100,000 distinct CDR3 sequences, just under 9% of which appear only once. Findings and caveats of the study: Earlier authors reported some of these motif variants in reactive arthritis synovial fluid and blood. A motif of fewer than ten highly homologous TCR beta variants was seen as apparently characteristic of ankylosing spondylitis blood.

The V end was cut by 1 base, the J end by 7 bases, with 15 bases between. From germline, CDR1 is SGHDT and CDR2 YYEEEE. The CDR3 sequence is 15 residues long. The material sequenced was blood, either unsorted or a sorted T cell fraction (not recorded which). This clonotype was sampled from a male donor with ankylosing spondylitis or in good health (not recorded which). The V gene is TRBV5-6, the J gene TRBJ2-1, with a weak D call TRBD1 (5 bases). The CDR3: CASSLWGRVGNEQFF. As DNA, the CDR3 is TGTGCCAGCAGCTTGTGGGGCAGGGTCGGGAATGAGCAGTTCTTC.